Listed here are 26 T cell receptor beta chains from one sample, sequenced in a study of T cell changes during pregnancy in multiple sclerosis. Here immunoSEQ multiplex PCR was the method, and the copy in TCRdb shows in-frame clones only, minus some. Here the sample spans 79,000 or so clones, around 93% being singletons. Sample: peripheral blood, taken in the first trimester of pregnancy. Every receptor here comes from a female donor in good health, enrolled as a control in a pregnancy study.

The V gene is TRBV4-2, the J gene TRBJ1-2; D perhaps matches TRBD1 (5 bases). The germline V gene encodes CDR1 LGHNA and CDR2 YNFKEQ. V was trimmed by 0 bases and J by 5 bases, leaving 16 bases between them. The CDR3 covers 16 residues. Written as DNA, the CDR3 is TGTGCCAGCAGCCAAGAAGTCGGGGGAGAGGGATATGGCTACACCTTC. It codes for CASSQEVGGEGYGYTF.

The genes are TRBV6-5 and TRBJ2-5; tentatively, D is TRBD1 (5 bases). The CDR3 runs to 13 residues. The ends were cut back, 6 bases at V and 2 bases at J, with 10 bases in the middle. From germline, CDR1 is MNHEY and CDR2 SVGAGI. CDR3 coding DNA: TGTGCCAGCAGAGATAAGGGGCAAGAGACCCAGTACTTC. Translated: CASRDKGQETQYF.

The rearrangement uses TRBV28 and TRBJ2-4; 7 bases agree with TRBD1. Germline V gene lookup returns CDR1 MDHEN and CDR2 SYDVKM. CDR3 length equals 14 residues. Trimming took 6 bases from V and 7 from J; bases not matched to a gene: 9. The CDR3 loop reads CASRLTGPENIQYF. In nucleotides, the CDR3 is TGTGCCAGCAGATTGACAGGGCCAGAGAACATTCAGTACTTC.

J is TRBJ2-2 and V is TRBV4-1; 9 nucleotides line up with TRBD1. Germline assignment: CDR1 MGHRA and CDR2 YSYEKL. The junction had 6 bases not matched to a gene; V was cut back by 6 bases and J by 1 base. The CDR3 loop spans 16 amino acids. CDR3 sequence reads: CASRSGQGMNTGELFF. The DNA of the CDR3 is TGCGCCAGCAGGTCGGGACAGGGCATGAACACCGGGGAGCTGTTTTTT.

CDR3 sequence: CASSQPTVVEAFF. In DNA form, the CDR3 reads TGTGCCAGCAGCCAACCGACAGTAGTTGAAGCTTTCTTT. The rearrangement joins TRBV7-2 to TRBJ1-1; possible D gene TRBD1, 5 bases. Between the trimmed V and J ends, which lost 5 bases and 7 bases, there was a span of 14 bases. The germline V gene encodes CDR1 SGHTA and CDR2 FQGNSA. The CDR3 length is 13 residues.

J is TRBJ2-1 and V is TRBV11-2; 14 positions agree with TRBD2. V shed 5 bases and J 4 bases; nucleotides not matched to a gene: 4. The CDR3 totals 16 residues. Germline CDR1 is SGHAT and CDR2 is FQNNGV. The CDR3 spells CASSPGLAGGYNEQFF. The CDR3 region has the DNA TGTGCCAGCAGCCCAGGACTAGCGGGGGGTTACAATGAGCAGTTCTTC.

The rearrangement uses TRBV11-3 and TRBJ1-1, with TRBD1 as a possible D gene (5 bases). Germline V CDR1 and CDR2: SGHNT, YENEEA. V lost 6 bases and J lost 3, with 14 bases in between. The CDR3 contains 14 residues. CDR3 in DNA: TGTGCCAGCAGTTCGCGGGGCGCGGACACTGAAGCTTTCTTT. It encodes CASSSRGADTEAFF.

The chain joins TRBV5-5 to TRBJ1-1; D may be TRBD1 (6 bases). CDR3 length equals 14 residues. Germline CDR1 is SGHKS and CDR2 is YYEKEE (reference sequence). Deletions cut 3 bases from V and 7 bases from J, with 16 bases between. The CDR3 sequence is CASSYTQGAGEAFF. DNA of the CDR3: TGTGCCAGCAGCTACACACAGGGCGCGGGTGAAGCTTTCTTT.

The chain carries TRBV7-9 and TRBJ1-1; TRBD1 agrees at 7 bases. Germline V gene lookup returns CDR1 SEHNR and CDR2 FQNEAQ (reference sequence). The V segment lost 5 bases and the J segment 7 bases; nucleotides outside the gene matches: 10. This CDR3 comprises 14 residues. The CDR3 bases are TGTGCCAGCAGCCCCCAGACAGGGTGGGGTGAAGCTTTCTTT. Protein product: CASSPQTGWGEAFF.

CDR3 sequence: CASSQELVEYNEQFF. The CDR3, as DNA: TGCGCCAGCAGCCAAGAGTTAGTTGAGTACAATGAGCAGTTCTTC. J is TRBJ2-1 and V is TRBV4-3; D not certain. V was pared by 0 bases and J by 4 bases, with 10 bases between. Germline CDR1 is LGHNA and CDR2 is YSLEER. This CDR3 is built from 15 residues.

The genes are TRBV6-5 and TRBJ1-6; D is uncertain. Germline V CDR1 and CDR2: MNHEY, SVGAGI. V shed 6 bases and J shed 5 bases, with 8 bases lying between them. The CDR3 is 13 amino acids. The CDR3 region is CASRRKDNSPLHF. Written as DNA, the CDR3 is TGTGCCAGCAGGAGGAAGGATAATTCACCCCTCCACTTT.

The chain uses TRBV5-8 and TRBJ1-1; D gene uncertain. Germline CDR1 SGHTS, CDR2 YDEGEE. The CDR3 runs to 11 residues. V lost 4 bases and J 6 bases, leaving 7 bases between the germline ends. Here the CDR3 DNA reads TGTGCCAGCAGCCCCTCCGCTGAAGCTTTCTTT. Translation gives CASSPSAEAFF.

This clone was observed a single time. This chain uses TRBV5-4 with TRBJ2-1; unclear D gene. V was shortened by 0 bases and J by 4 bases, with 5 bases between the two germline ends. Germline V gene data show CDR1 as SGHNT and CDR2 as YYREEE (reference sequence). CDR3 length equals 13 residues. The CDR3 coding sequence is TGTGCCAGCAGCTTGGGACTTTACAATGAGCAGTTCTTC. Protein sequence: CASSLGLYNEQFF.

The chain employs TRBV9 and TRBJ2-3; 11 positions match TRBD2. The length of the CDR3 is 17 residues. The germline gives CDR1 SGDLS, CDR2 YYNGEE. V gave up 4 bases and J gave up 2 bases; unmatched junction bases: 9. CDR3 residues: CASSPSLAGGPTDTQYF. The CDR3 DNA follows: TGTGCCAGCAGCCCGAGTCTAGCGGGGGGTCCCACAGATACGCAGTATTTT.

This clone was seen a single time. This chain links TRBV11-3 with TRBJ1-1; tentatively, D is TRBD1 (6 bases). Germline V gene data show CDR1 as SGHNT and CDR2 as YENEEA. This CDR3 region has 15 residues. V was shortened by 0 bases and J by 6 bases, with 14 bases between the two germline ends. CDR3 amino acids: CASSLDGGRYAEAFF. Here the CDR3 DNA reads TGTGCCAGCAGCTTAGACGGGGGGCGTTACGCTGAAGCTTTCTTT.

CDR3 region: CASSSRVGTEAFF. Written as DNA, the CDR3 is TGTGCCAGCAGCTCCCGGGTGGGCACTGAAGCTTTCTTT. The chain recombines TRBV13 with TRBJ1-1; no reliable D call. The CDR3 consists of 13 residues. Trimming took off 4 bases at V and 4 bases at J, with 10 bases between the two ends. The V gene's germline CDR1 is PRHDT and CDR2 FYEKMQ (reference sequence).

The chain couples TRBV6-1 to TRBJ1-4, with a possible D match to TRBD1 (6 bases). Germline V gene data show CDR1 as MNHNS and CDR2 as SASEGT. CDR3 length equals 19 residues. Trimming pared 3 bases from V and 0 bases from J, leaving 20 bases between. The CDR3 loop reads CASSDSLPTGRATNEKLFF. The CDR3, as DNA: TGTGCCAGCAGTGACAGCCTCCCGACAGGACGAGCAACTAATGAAAAACTGTTTTTT.

CDR3 amino acids: CASSLISSYNEQFF. The CDR3 nucleotides read TGCGCCAGCAGCTTGATCAGCTCCTACAATGAGCAGTTCTTC. The chain is built from TRBV5-1 and TRBJ2-1; no reliable D call. Germline V CDR1 and CDR2: SGHRS, YFSETQ. The CDR3 covers 14 residues. Trimming shortened V by 1 base and J by 0 bases, and 5 bases separated the two germline ends.

This chain joins TRBV28 and TRBJ1-2, with D possibly TRBD1 on 5 matching bases. Trimming took 7 bases from V and 5 from J, leaving 20 bases between them. The CDR3 is 15 residues long. From germline, CDR1 is MDHEN and CDR2 SYDVKM. Here the CDR3 reads CASTRPGGPRYGYTF. The CDR3 bases are TGTGCCAGCACCCGCCCCGGGGGACCGAGATATGGCTACACCTTC.

The chain is built from TRBV10-3 and TRBJ2-7, with 7 bases lining up with TRBD2. The CDR3 totals 12 residues. CDR1 and CDR2 from the germline V gene are ENHRY and SYGVKD. J lost 6 bases, V lost 2 bases, and 1 base had no gene match. The CDR3, as DNA: TGTGCCATCAGTGAGACGGGGGGCGAGCAGTACTTC. Translation gives CAISETGGEQYF.

This clone was counted once. This chain joins TRBV7-2 and TRBJ1-5, with D possibly being TRBD1 (5 bases). The CDR3 runs to 15 residues. Trimming shortened V by 1 base and J by 5 bases, and 12 bases separated the two germline ends. CDR1 and CDR2 (germline): SGHTA, FQGNSA. CDR3 DNA: TGTGCCAGCAGCTTAGTCCCCGGAGGGGATCAGCCCCAGCATTTT. This encodes CASSLVPGGDQPQHF.

For this clone: At one of its ends the junction is not consistent with the germline gene, which may arise from a read error. The chain combines TRBV5-5 with TRBJ2-7, with a tentative D call TRBD1 (6 bases). The CDR3 runs to 12 residues. Germline-derived CDR1 and CDR2 are SGHKS and YYEKEE (reference sequence). The CDR3: CASSGQPYGQYF. CDR3 coding DNA: TGTGCCAGCAGCGGACAGCCCTACGGGCAGTACTTC.

The J gene is TRBJ2-3, the V gene TRBV6-5; 8 bases are a match to TRBD2. The V segment lost 2 bases and the J segment 2 bases; nucleotides outside the gene matches: 6. Germline lookup yields CDR1 MNHEY and CDR2 SVGAGI. The CDR3 is 16 residues long. This chain's CDR3 is CASSYGRGGSTDTQYF. Here the CDR3 DNA reads TGTGCCAGCAGTTACGGGCGCGGGGGGTCCACAGATACGCAGTATTTT.

As regards this clone: One junction end disagrees with the germline gene, perhaps due to a read error. The same CDR3 arises from other DNA sequences in this sample as well. The chain combines TRBV5-1 with TRBJ1-1; D perhaps matches TRBD1 (5 bases). The CDR3 contains 15 residues. Germline V gives CDR1 SGHRS, CDR2 YFSETQ. This CDR3 is CASSFAGPLNTEAFF. CDR3 nucleotide sequence: TGCGCTAGCAGCTTCGCAGGGCCCTTGAACACTGAAGCTTTCTTT.

This rearrangement joins TRBV18 to TRBJ2-4; 8 nucleotides match TRBD1. The CDR3 has 18 residues. The trim removed 6 bases at V and 1 base at J, leaving 14 bases unmatched. Germline loops: CDR1 KGHSH, CDR2 LQKENI. CDR3 sequence reads: CASSYDRGLSSAKNIQYF. The DNA of the CDR3 is TGTGCCAGCTCTTACGACAGGGGATTGAGTAGCGCCAAAAACATTCAGTACTTC.

The chain links TRBV6-4 to TRBJ2-1; weak D call: TRBD1 (5 bases). CDR3 size: 14 residues. V dropped 0 bases and J dropped 3 bases, with 6 bases sitting between them. CDR1 is MRHNA and CDR2 is SNTAGT in the germline V gene. The CDR3 sequence is CASSDSTDYNEQFF. The CDR3 DNA sequence: TGTGCCAGCAGTGACTCGACAGACTACAATGAGCAGTTCTTC.